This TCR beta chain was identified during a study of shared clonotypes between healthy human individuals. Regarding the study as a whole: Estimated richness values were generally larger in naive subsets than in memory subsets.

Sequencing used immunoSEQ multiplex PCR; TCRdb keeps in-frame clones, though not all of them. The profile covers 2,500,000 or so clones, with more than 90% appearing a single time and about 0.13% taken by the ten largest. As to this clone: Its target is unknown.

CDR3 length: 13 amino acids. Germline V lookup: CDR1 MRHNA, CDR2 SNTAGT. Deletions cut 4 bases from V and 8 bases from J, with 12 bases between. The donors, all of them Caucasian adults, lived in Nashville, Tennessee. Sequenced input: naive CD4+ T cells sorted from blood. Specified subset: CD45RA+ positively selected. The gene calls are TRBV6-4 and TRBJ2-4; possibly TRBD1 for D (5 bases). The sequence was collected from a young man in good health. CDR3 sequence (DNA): TGTGCCAGCAGTGGACTCAGGGAACACATTCAGTACTTC. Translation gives CASSGLREHIQYF.